These T cell receptor beta chains were read from a single sample in a study of cytomegalovirus exposure and HLA in healthy donors. Assay: immunoSEQ multiplex PCR; the TCRdb copy retains only in-frame clones and omits some. Of approximately 130,000 clones listed, approximately 89% are singletons. Sequences were obtained from PBMCs. The receptors were gathered from a young woman in good health and CMV-seropositive. CDR3s include the opening cysteine and the closing phenylalanine or tryptophan. A D gene is named only where the DNA matches it firmly. Only part of the rows carry a size: once, few, many, or a class if the clone is expanded.

J gene	clone size	D gene	V gene	CDR3 protein	CDR3 DNA
TRBJ1-1	.	.	TRBV5-8	CASSLGWGREAFF	TGTGCCAGCAGCTTGGGTTGGGGGCGTGAAGCTTTCTTT
TRBJ1-1	.	.	TRBV7-9	CASSLEGSGRGRTEAFF	TGTGCCAGCAGCTTAGAAGGGTCAGGGAGGGGACGCACTGAAGCTTTCTTT
TRBJ2-7	.	TRBD2	TRBV10-3	CAIGYSGREGYEQYF	TGTGCCATCGGCTATAGCGGGAGGGAGGGGTACGAGCAGTACTTC
TRBJ2-1	.	TRBD2	TRBV5-8	CASSWGGGGPNEQFF	TGTGCCAGCAGCTGGGGCGGCGGGGGACCCAATGAGCAGTTCTTC
TRBJ2-6	.	TRBD2	TRBV5-1	CASSLGTSGSGANVLTF	TGCGCCAGCAGCTTGGGGACTAGCGGGAGTGGGGCCAACGTCCTGACTTTC
TRBJ2-7	.	TRBD2	TRBV5-6	CASSLFRTSASYEQYF	TGTGCCAGCAGCTTGTTTAGGACTAGCGCTTCCTACGAGCAGTACTTC
TRBJ1-5	.	.	TRBV19	CASSIAVYSNQPQHF	TGTGCCAGTAGTATAGCGGTTTATAGCAATCAGCCCCAGCATTTT
TRBJ2-3	once	TRBD2	TRBV2	CASSEEQLAGQYF	TGTGCCAGCAGTGAAGAGCAGTTAGCGGGGCAGTATTTT
TRBJ2-7	.	.	TRBV5-4	CASSLEQGLYEQYF	TGTGCCAGCAGCTTGGAACAGGGTCTCTACGAGCAGTACTTC
TRBJ2-1	.	TRBD2	TRBV10-3	CATSSGFTNEQFF	TGTGCCACCTCTAGCGGGTTCACCAATGAGCAGTTCTTC
TRBJ2-3	.	.	TRBV29-1	CSVAGVLASQSSTDTQYF	TGCAGCGTCGCAGGGGTTTTGGCTAGTCAATCTAGCACAGATACGCAGTATTTT
TRBJ1-2	.	.	TRBV2	CASSVGRGSYTF	TGTGCCAGCAGTGTGGGCAGGGGTAGCTACACCTTC
TRBJ1-2	.	TRBD1	TRBV6-1	CASSQQQGTNYGYTF	TGTGCCAGCAGTCAACAACAGGGGACTAACTATGGCTACACCTTC
TRBJ1-2	.	.	TRBV2	CASSEIRNYGYTF	TGTGCCAGCAGTGAAATCCGTAACTATGGCTACACCTTC
TRBJ1-1	.	.	TRBV9	CASSEDSMNTEAFF	TGTGCCAGCAGCGAAGACAGCATGAACACTGAAGCTTTCTTT
TRBJ2-7	.	TRBD1	TRBV27	CASRSGQSYEQYF	TGTGCCAGCCGGTCGGGACAGTCCTACGAGCAGTACTTC
TRBJ2-7	.	TRBD2	TRBV28	CASSRPGLADSSYEQYF	TGTGCCAGCAGTCGACCGGGACTAGCGGATAGCTCCTACGAGCAGTACTTC
TRBJ1-1	.	TRBD1	TRBV6-5	CASSSTGGGTEAFF	TGTGCCAGCAGTAGCACAGGGGGCGGGACTGAAGCTTTCTTT
TRBJ1-4	.	.	TRBV5-6	CASSLLEGSTSSVEKLFF	TGTGCCAGCAGCTTGTTGGAGGGCAGTACGTCAAGCGTTGAAAAACTGTTTTTT
TRBJ2-7	.	TRBD2	TRBV7-6	CASSLGEGLADEQYF	TGTGCCAGCAGCTTAGGGGAAGGACTAGCGGACGAGCAGTACTTC
TRBJ2-2	.	.	TRBV29-1	CSGFANTGELFF	TGCAGCGGTTTCGCGAACACCGGGGAGCTGTTTTTT
TRBJ1-1	.	TRBD1	TRBV7-9	CASSGQGGMNTEAFF	TGTGCCAGCAGCGGACAGGGGGGAATGAACACTGAAGCTTTCTTT
TRBJ1-4	.	.	TRBV27	CASSLRGMVSNEKLFF	TGTGCCAGCAGTTTACGGGGGATGGTCAGTAATGAAAAACTGTTTTTT
TRBJ2-6	few	.	TRBV4-1	CASSQALSGANVLTF	TGCGCCAGCAGCCAAGCTCTGTCTGGGGCCAACGTCCTGACTTTC
TRBJ1-4	.	.	TRBV28	CASSSGHRNEKLFF	TGTGCCAGCAGTTCGGGACACCGTAATGAAAAACTGTTTTTT
TRBJ1-2	.	TRBD1	TRBV6-5	CASSYRGTGGEGGYTF	TGTGCCAGCAGTTACCGCGGGACAGGGGGCGAGGGGGGCTACACCTTC
TRBJ1-1	.	.	TRBV10-3	CAISGVGADEAFF	TGTGCCATCAGTGGAGTAGGGGCAGATGAAGCTTTCTTT
TRBJ2-2	.	.	TRBV28	CASSPVRNTGELFF	TGTGCCAGCAGCCCAGTACGGAACACCGGGGAGCTGTTTTTT
TRBJ2-7	.	TRBD1	TRBV4-1	CASSLGTGPSYEQYF	TGCGCCAGCAGCCTCGGGACAGGACCCTCCTACGAGCAGTACTTC
TRBJ2-7	.	.	TRBV21-1	CASSHSTILISYEQYF	TGTGCCAGCAGCCATTCTACCATTCTTATTTCCTACGAGCAGTACTTC
TRBJ2-7	.	.	TRBV6-1	CASSVASISYEQYF	TGTGCCAGCAGTGTGGCTAGCATCTCCTACGAGCAGTACTTC
TRBJ2-5	.	TRBD2	TRBV5-1	CASSLGTSGLEETQYF	TGCGCCAGCAGCTTAGGGACTAGCGGGCTTGAAGAGACCCAGTACTTC
TRBJ1-4	.	.	TRBV19	CASSPSGGVKLFF	TGTGCCAGTAGTCCCTCGGGGGGGGTAAAACTGTTTTTT
TRBJ2-5	.	.	TRBV28	CASSLVRRGQETQYF	TGTGCCAGCAGTTTAGTGAGACGGGGTCAAGAGACCCAGTACTTC
TRBJ2-7	.	.	TRBV2	CASSESRVGYEQYF	TGTGCCAGCAGTGAATCCAGGGTAGGTTACGAGCAGTACTTC
TRBJ1-4	few	TRBD1	TRBV4-1	CASSQPDRDSEKLFF	TGCGCCAGCAGCCAGCCTGACAGGGATTCCGAAAAACTGTTTTTT
TRBJ1-1	.	TRBD1	TRBV6-1	CASSAGTGGGWNTEAFF	TGTGCCAGCAGTGCCGGGACAGGGGGCGGATGGAACACTGAAGCTTTCTTT